These 26 T cell receptor beta chains share one sample of origin, sequenced in a study of cytomegalovirus exposure and HLA in healthy donors. Researchers ran the PCR with 60 Vbeta and 13 Jbeta primers. TCRdb's table, derived via immunoSEQ multiplex PCR, lists solely in-frame clones and lacks some. The data contain some 120,000 clones, 60% to 85% of them seen just once; the ten biggest clones take up about 6%. The specimen sequenced was PBMCs. Source of these receptors: a middle-aged woman in good health and CMV-seronegative.

Comment on this clone: In the same sample, other DNA sequences code for this CDR3. The chain links TRBV28 to TRBJ2-7; 10 nucleotides align to TRBD2. The germline CDR1 and CDR2 sequences are MDHEN and SYDVKM. Germline trimming cut 8 bases from V and 6 bases from J; bases unmatched to any gene: 13. The CDR3 runs 15 residues. Here the CDR3 reads CASGLAGEISGEQYF. The DNA of the CDR3 is TGTGCCAGCGGGCTAGCGGGAGAGATATCGGGCGAGCAGTACTTC. Complete variable domain (other parts from reference TRBV28 and TRBJ2-7): DVKVTQSSRYLVKRTGEKVFLECVQDMDHENMFWYRQDPGLGLRLIYFSYDVKMKEKGDIPEGYSVSREKKERFSLILESASTNQTSMYLCASGLAGEISGEQYFGPGTRLTVT.

The chain couples TRBV7-9 to TRBJ2-1, with TRBD2 identical over 14 bases. V dropped 6 bases and J dropped 10; count of bases not matched to a gene: 8. From germline, CDR1 is SEHNR and CDR2 FQNEAQ (reference sequence). The CDR3 is made up of 15 amino acids. The CDR3 reads CASRSGLAGGWEQFF. For the CDR3, the DNA is TGTGCCAGCAGATCCGGACTAGCGGGAGGATGGGAGCAGTTCTTC.

The genes are TRBV5-1 and TRBJ2-3, with a weak D call TRBD1 (6 bases). CDR1 is SGHRS and CDR2 is YFSETQ in the germline V gene. The CDR3 consists of 14 residues. Trimming stripped 2 bases from V and 2 bases from J, with 9 bases between. The CDR3 region has the DNA TGCGCCAGCAGCTTTGGGGGCTCCACAGATACGCAGTATTTT. Translation gives CASSFGGSTDTQYF. Combining the CDR3 with reference TRBV5-1 and TRBJ2-3 gives the whole variable domain KAGVTQTPRYLIKTRGQQVTLSCSPISGHRSVSWYQQTPGQGLQFLFEYFSETQRNKGNFPGRFSGRQFSNSRSEMNVSTLELGDSALYLCASSFGGSTDTQYFGPGTRLTVL.

V usage is TRBV7-2 and J usage is TRBJ2-7, with D unresolved. The CDR3 is 13 residues long. Trimming removed 3 bases at V and 3 bases at J, with 9 bases between. Germline assignment: CDR1 SGHTA and CDR2 FQGNSA. The CDR3 sequence: CASSFFEDYEQYF. The CDR3 DNA is TGTGCCAGCAGCTTCTTTGAGGACTACGAGCAGTACTTC. The whole variable domain, remainder taken from reference TRBV7-2 and TRBJ2-7, is GAGVSQSPSNKVTEKGKDVELRCDPISGHTALYWYRQSLGQGLEFLIYFQGNSAPDKSGLPSDRFSAERTGGSVSTLTIQRTQQEDSAVYLCASSFFEDYEQYFGPGTRLTVT.

As concerns this clone: The conserved final phenylalanine or tryptophan is absent from the CDR3, which likely points to a read error. The chain carries TRBV4-3 and TRBJ2-4, with TRBD2 matching over 7 bases. Looked up from germline, CDR1 is LGHNA and CDR2 is YSLEER. This CDR3 is built from 17 residues. The junction had 10 bases not matched to a gene; V was cut back by 0 bases and J by 5 bases. CDR3 sequence: CASSQDGDVGGENIQYC. The DNA for the CDR3 is TGCGCCAGCAGCCAAGATGGGGACGTGGGGGGGGAAAACATTCAGTACTGC.

The chain uses TRBV2 and TRBJ2-1; 10 nucleotides agree with TRBD2. The V segment lost 4 bases and the J segment 0 bases; nucleotides outside the gene matches: 3. The germline gives CDR1 SNHLY, CDR2 FYNNEI. This CDR3 is 16 amino acids long. CDR3 residues: CASSGPSGSSYNEQFF. The DNA for the CDR3 is TGTGCCAGCAGTGGCCCTAGCGGGAGCTCCTACAATGAGCAGTTCTTC.

Comment on this clone: Within the sample, other DNA sequences also encode this same CDR3. The gene calls are TRBV29-1 and TRBJ2-1; TRBD2 agrees at 8 bases. V trimming: 6 bases; J trimming: 4 bases; junction bases outside the gene matches: 8. The germline V gene has CDR1 SQVTM and CDR2 ANQGSEA. This CDR3 is 14 amino acids long. Here the CDR3 reads CSVAGGPLYNEQFF. CDR3 in DNA: TGCAGCGTCGCGGGAGGCCCCCTGTACAATGAGCAGTTCTTC.

The rearrangement links TRBV12-1 to TRBJ2-5; TRBD1 is the table's D call and was not checked against the DNA. The J call is in doubt because the DNA end fits TRBJ2-7 better. TRBV12-1 is termed a pseudogene. The CDR3 has 20 amino acids. CDR3 sequence: CASSHPFLASGDSASYEQYF. The CDR3 DNA reads as TGTGCCAGCAGCCATCCTTTTCTTGCTTCGGGGGACAGTGCCTCCTACGAGCAGTACTTC.

The chain links TRBV5-1 to TRBJ2-3; 7 bases match TRBD2. The V gene end was trimmed by 0 bases and the J gene end by 3 bases; junction bases not matched to a gene: 1. Germline V gene lookup returns CDR1 SGHRS and CDR2 YFSETQ. The CDR3 sequence is 14 residues long. In nucleotides, the CDR3 is TGCGCCAGCAGCTTGGCACTAGCGACAGATACGCAGTATTTT. Its translation: CASSLALATDTQYF.

This clone has just a few counts. The V and J genes are TRBV5-6 and TRBJ2-5; D possibly corresponds to TRBD2 (5 bases). Germline V lookup: CDR1 SGHDT, CDR2 YYEEEE. The CDR3 is made up of 18 amino acids. V lost 0 bases to trimming and J lost 5 bases, with 23 bases between them. The CDR3 coding sequence is TGTGCCAGCAGCTTGGCCGTGAGGTCGGGGAACTTAGGGGAGACCCAGTACTTC. It yields the protein CASSLAVRSGNLGETQYF.

This clone was observed a handful of times. The chain carries TRBV2 and TRBJ1-2; perhaps TRBD1 as D (6 bases). V was shortened by 5 bases and J by 9 bases, with 19 bases between the two germline ends. The germline CDR1 and CDR2 sequences are SNHLY and FYNNEI. There are 14 residues in the CDR3. The CDR3 protein is CASSRDTSGERYTF. CDR3 DNA: TGTGCCAGCAGTCGGGACACCTCCGGGGAGCGCTACACCTTC.

This sequence joins TRBV28 and TRBJ2-4; weak D call: TRBD2 (5 bases). Trimming took off 6 bases at V and 0 bases at J, with 15 bases between the two ends. Germline CDR1 reads MDHEN; CDR2 reads SYDVKM. There are 16 residues in the CDR3. In nucleotides, the CDR3 is TGTGCCAGCAGCCCCCCCGGACTTGGAGCCAAAAACATTCAGTACTTC. It encodes CASSPPGLGAKNIQYF.

This clone was detected only once. The rearrangement uses TRBV18 and TRBJ1-3, with D perhaps matching TRBD1 (6 bases). The V gene's germline CDR1 is KGHSH and CDR2 LQKENI. Trimming took off 5 bases at V and 2 bases at J, with 22 bases between the two ends. CDR3 length equals 18 residues. The CDR3 reads CASSADSLLNATGNTIYF. Written as DNA, the CDR3 is TGTGCCAGCTCAGCGGACAGTTTGCTAAATGCCACTGGAAACACCATATATTTT.

The chain combines TRBV7-2 with TRBJ2-7, with 7 bases lining up with TRBD1. CDR1 and CDR2 from the germline V gene are SGHTA and FQGNSA. With V trimmed by 5 bases and J by 1 base, 8 bases remained unmatched. This CDR3 comprises 15 residues. DNA of the CDR3: TGTGCCAGCAGCCTATCTGGGACAGCATCCTACGAGCAGTACTTC. It codes for CASSLSGTASYEQYF.

V usage is TRBV28 and J usage is TRBJ1-4; D possibly corresponds to TRBD1 (6 bases). Germline-derived CDR1 and CDR2 are MDHEN and SYDVKM. This CDR3 comprises 14 residues. V shed 10 bases and J shed 3 bases, with 15 bases lying between them. Written as DNA, the CDR3 is TGTGCCACAAAACCCGGGACACCTAATGAAAAACTGTTTTTT. This translates into CATKPGTPNEKLFF.

This CDR3 is CASSQTGTSLRRAQFF. CDR3 DNA: TGTGCCAGCAGCCAAACCGGGACTAGCCTTCGTAGGGCGCAGTTCTTC. The chain recombines TRBV4-2 with TRBJ2-1; 9 bases match TRBD2. V dropped 2 bases and J dropped 12; count of bases not matched to a gene: 14. CDR3 length: 16 amino acids. CDR1 and CDR2 (germline): LGHNA, YNFKEQ.

The chain couples TRBV4-3 to TRBJ2-1; tentatively, D is TRBD2 (6 bases). V lost 0 bases and J lost 0, with 12 bases in between. Per the germline V gene, CDR1 is LGHNA and CDR2 is YSLEER. This CDR3 spans 17 amino acids. CDR3 nucleotides: TGCGCCAGCAGCCAAGATCCGGACTACCGCTCCTACAATGAGCAGTTCTTC. Translated, it gives CASSQDPDYRSYNEQFF.

J is TRBJ2-5 and V is TRBV7-2, with 14 bases identical to TRBD2. This CDR3 is built from 17 residues. Germline values: CDR1 SGHTA, CDR2 FQGNSA. The junction had 12 bases not matched to a gene; V was cut back by 5 bases and J by 7 bases. The DNA for the CDR3 is TGTGCCAGCAGCCCTCGTCCCGGGACTAGCGGGAGTGGGACCCAGTACTTC. This encodes CASSPRPGTSGSGTQYF.

This rearrangement joins TRBV5-4 to TRBJ2-2; D uncertain. The germline gives CDR1 SGHNT, CDR2 YYREEE (reference sequence). The CDR3 length is 14 residues. Trimming cost V 0 bases and J 8 bases, with 11 bases left between them. The CDR3: CASSLAEIRGELFF. As DNA, the CDR3 is TGTGCCAGCAGCTTGGCCGAGATCCGTGGGGAGCTGTTTTTT.

As regards this clone: A junction boundary mismatches the germline segment, possibly from a read error. Different DNA sequences within this sample yield the same CDR3. This chain connects TRBV11-3 to TRBJ2-1, with D perhaps matching TRBD1 (5 bases). This CDR3 has 12 residues. The germline gives CDR1 SGHNT, CDR2 YENEEA. CDR3 nucleotide sequence: TGTGCCAGTAGCTTAGGGGCTGGTGAGCAGTTCTTC. Protein: CASSLGAGEQFF. The complete variable domain, with remaining parts taken from reference TRBV11-3 and TRBJ2-1, reads EAGVVQSPRYKIIEKKQPVAFWCNPISGHNTLYWYLQNLGQGPELLIRYENEEAVDDSQLPKDRFSAERLKGVDSTLKIQPAELGDSAVYLCASSLGAGEQFFGPGTRLTVL.

V is TRBV15 and J is TRBJ1-6, with D possibly TRBD1 on 6 matching bases. V shed 1 base and J shed 5 bases, with 12 bases lying between them. Germline CDR1 and CDR2: LNHNV and YYDKDF (reference sequence). The CDR3 has 16 amino acids. The CDR3 region has the DNA TGTGCCACCAGCAGAGGCCAGGGGCTAGATAATTCACCCCTCCACTTT. Amino acid sequence: CATSRGQGLDNSPLHF.

This clone came up a few times. The chain carries TRBV27 and TRBJ1-2, with 7 bases fitting TRBD1. The germline V gene encodes CDR1 MNHEY and CDR2 SMNVEV (reference sequence). J was trimmed by 3 bases and V by 3 bases; bases with no gene match: 7. The CDR3 covers 15 residues. The CDR3 sequence is CASSLRGRSDYGYTF. DNA for the CDR3: TGTGCCAGCAGTTTGAGGGGGCGCTCGGACTATGGCTACACCTTC.

The chain combines TRBV11-2 with TRBJ2-7; TRBD2 agrees at 10 bases. Germline V gives CDR1 SGHAT, CDR2 FQNNGV. The junction had 10 bases not matched to a gene; V was cut back by 5 bases and J by 3 bases. The CDR3 loop spans 16 amino acids. DNA of the CDR3: TGTGCCAGCAGCCCATTTCTAGCGGGAGCCGGCTACGAGCAGTACTTC. Its protein product is CASSPFLAGAGYEQYF.

The rearrangement links TRBV6-5 to TRBJ1-2; weak D call: TRBD1 (6 bases). The V gene's germline CDR1 is MNHEY and CDR2 SVGAGI. Trimming took off 4 bases at V and 5 bases at J, with 14 bases between the two ends. The CDR3 extends over 14 amino acids. CDR3 in DNA: TGTGCCAGCAGTTCGTGGACAGTGGGTTATGGCTACACCTTC. Encoded protein: CASSSWTVGYGYTF.

The V and J genes are TRBV5-4 and TRBJ2-1; D perhaps matches TRBD2 (5 bases). This CDR3 spans 15 amino acids. From germline, CDR1 is SGHNT and CDR2 YYREEE (reference sequence). V lost 0 bases to trimming and J lost 4 bases, with 11 bases between them. The CDR3 region is CASSLGSGLYNEQFF. The CDR3 DNA reads TGTGCCAGCAGCTTGGGCAGCGGCCTGTACAATGAGCAGTTCTTC.

This clone came up once. J is TRBJ1-1 and V is TRBV10-2; D remains unclear. Looked up from germline, CDR1 is WSHSY and CDR2 is SAAADI. Deletions cut 4 bases from V and 6 bases from J, with 9 bases between. The CDR3 totals 12 residues. The CDR3 DNA reads as TGCGCCAGCAGTGTGGGGAGTGCTGAAGCTTTCTTT. Translating it yields CASSVGSAEAFF.